The 13 T cell receptor beta chains below were found in one sample sequenced in a study of blood T cell repertoires in COVID-19. Some clones are missing from TCRdb's copy, which holds only in-frame ones; the method was immunoSEQ multiplex PCR. This sample has about 24,000 clones; 85% to 90% occur once, and the top ten carry 25%. What was sequenced was peripheral blood. Source of these receptors: a human donor with active COVID-19. The donor label of this sample is uncertain.

The CDR3 bases are TGTGCCAGCAGTTTGTCAGGGGGAACTAACTATGGCTACACCTTC. Translation gives CASSLSGGTNYGYTF. The V call is TRBV27, the J call TRBJ1-2; 7 bases are a match to TRBD1. Germline assignment: CDR1 MNHEY and CDR2 SMNVEV (reference sequence). The CDR3 extends over 15 amino acids. After removal of 3 bases from V and 0 bases from J, the junction contained 4 bases not matched to a gene.

CDR3 in DNA: TGTGCCAGCAGTCCTCGGGGGGCCAACGTCCTGACTTTC. This gives the protein CASSPRGANVLTF. J is TRBJ2-6 and V is TRBV6-5; D call uncertain. CDR1 is MNHEY and CDR2 is SVGAGI in the germline V gene. V shed 5 bases and J shed 4 bases, with 6 bases lying between them. The CDR3 has 13 amino acids.

The rearrangement links TRBV4-2 to TRBJ2-2, with 8 bases fitting TRBD2. The CDR3 length is 16 residues. V lost 6 bases, J lost 2 bases, and 8 bases stayed unmatched. Per germline, CDR1 LGHNA and CDR2 YNFKEQ. The CDR3 region is CASRPTSGHNTGELFF. The DNA of the CDR3 is TGTGCCAGCAGACCCACTAGCGGTCATAACACCGGGGAGCTGTTTTTT.

CDR3 amino acids: CASSQVFGTGSYEQYF. The CDR3 bases are TGCGCCAGCAGCCAAGTGTTTGGGACAGGCTCCTACGAGCAGTACTTC. The V and J genes are TRBV4-1 and TRBJ2-7; 8 bases are a match to TRBD1. The CDR3 runs to 16 residues. J lost 0 bases, V lost 1 base, and 5 bases had no gene match. The germline CDR1 and CDR2 sequences are MGHRA and YSYEKL.

The V and J genes are TRBV28 and TRBJ2-5; perhaps TRBD2 as D (6 bases). The germline CDR1 and CDR2 sequences are MDHEN and SYDVKM. Trimming cost V 6 bases and J 7 bases, with 27 bases left between them. The CDR3 loop spans 17 amino acids. This CDR3 is CASSNHLAEDARGTQYF. The CDR3 DNA sequence: TGTGCCAGCAGCAACCACTTAGCGGAAGATGCCAGAGGGACCCAGTACTTC.

This clone came up once. CDR3 region: CASSGITGARTDTQYF. CDR3 coding DNA: TGCGCCAGCAGCGGGATAACAGGGGCACGCACAGATACGCAGTATTTT. This chain connects TRBV5-1 to TRBJ2-3; TRBD1 aligns across 7 bases. V shed 4 bases and J 1 base; nucleotides not matched to a gene: 9. In germline, CDR1 is SGHRS, CDR2 YFSETQ. The CDR3 length is 16 residues.

The genes are TRBV7-9 and TRBJ2-1; TRBD2 matches at 12 bases. Germline CDR1 reads SEHNR; CDR2 reads FQNEAQ (reference sequence). V was pared by 5 bases and J by 7 bases, with 15 bases of the junction left unmatched. The CDR3 runs 18 residues. CDR3 in DNA: TGTGCCAGCAGCCCCCTCCCCGGCACTAGCGGGGGGCGGAATGAGCAGTTCTTC. Translation gives CASSPLPGTSGGRNEQFF.

In its sample, this clone ranks as medium-sized (0.01 to 0.1%). This chain uses TRBV7-6 with TRBJ1-6, with 8 nucleotides matching TRBD1. The junction had 6 bases not matched to a gene; V was cut back by 1 base and J by 10 bases. Germline V gene sequence: CDR1 SGHVS, CDR2 FNYEAQ. The CDR3 length is 15 residues. As DNA, the CDR3 is TGTGCCAGCAGCTTAGGGGACAGGAAAAACTCACCCCTCCACTTT. Amino acid sequence: CASSLGDRKNSPLHF.

J is TRBJ1-5 and V is TRBV30; 7 positions match TRBD1. With 7 bases clipped from V and 9 bases from J, the junction kept 9 bases outside the gene matches. CDR1 and CDR2 from the germline V gene are GTSNPN and SVGIG (reference sequence). The CDR3 consists of 12 residues. The CDR3 DNA sequence: TGTGCCTCCTGGGACAGAGATGGGCCCCAGCATTTT. Its protein is CASWDRDGPQHF.

This rearrangement joins TRBV23-1 to TRBJ2-3, with 7 nucleotides matching TRBD1. TRBV23-1 is identified as an open reading frame with a role that is uncertain. This CDR3 region has 18 residues. V was pared by 2 bases and J by 1 base, with 12 bases of the junction left unmatched. The CDR3 region has the DNA TGCGCCAGCAGTCAACCCCCCCCGCCCGGGACAGGCACAGATACGCAGTATTTT. Protein: CASSQPPPPGTGTDTQYF.

The chain couples TRBV4-2 to TRBJ2-2, with D perhaps TRBD2 (5 bases). V lost 0 bases, J lost 1 base, and 9 bases lay in between. CDR1 and CDR2 (germline): LGHNA, YNFKEQ. The CDR3 has 16 residues. In DNA form, the CDR3 reads TGTGCCAGCAGCCAAGATAGAGCGGAGAACACCGGGGAGCTGTTTTTT. This codes for CASSQDRAENTGELFF.

The V and J genes are TRBV9 and TRBJ1-6; D is unresolved. CDR3 size: 16 residues. The V gene's germline CDR1 is SGDLS and CDR2 YYNGEE. Trimming removed 0 bases from V and 9 bases from J, with 16 bases in between. In nucleotides, the CDR3 is TGTGCCAGCAGCGTAGCTCTCGACTTGAGCGGTTCACCCCTCCACTTT. Translation gives CASSVALDLSGSPLHF.

The sample holds one count of this clone. The chain is built from TRBV19 and TRBJ2-2; 12 bases map to TRBD2. Germline CDR1 and CDR2: LNHDA and SQIVND (reference sequence). This CDR3 is 17 amino acids long. Trimming took 7 bases from V and 5 from J; bases not matched to a gene: 11. CDR3 bases: TGTGCCAGTATCCCCGAGACTAGCGGGAGTCGGACCGGGGAGCTGTTTTTT. This encodes CASIPETSGSRTGELFF.